The 21 T cell receptor beta chains below all came from one sample that was sequenced in a study of CD8 T cells in ankylosing spondylitis. MiXCR, run by TCRdb on the 5' RACE reads, gives a single entry per CDR3 protein. The profile shows 130,000 or so distinct CDR3 sequences, around 7% of them singletons. Sequencing input: blood, either unsorted or a sorted T cell fraction (not recorded which). These receptors were collected from a male donor with ankylosing spondylitis or in good health (not recorded which).

This clonotype was seen many times. The V call is TRBV6-6, the J call TRBJ1-4, with D maybe TRBD1 (5 bases). Germline V gene data show CDR1 as MNHNY and CDR2 as SVGAGI (reference sequence). The CDR3 runs to 13 residues. Trimming took off 2 bases at V and 7 bases at J, with 8 bases between the two ends. The DNA for the CDR3 is TGTGCCAGCAGTTACGCGACAGCTGAAAAACTGTTTTTT. As protein: CASSYATAEKLFF.

This clonotype occurred many times. The chain uses TRBV5-1 and TRBJ2-7; 9 bases agree with TRBD1. This CDR3 has 13 amino acids. CDR1 is SGHRS, CDR2 YFSETQ, per germline. Unmatched junction bases numbered 3, after V lost 5 bases and J lost 3 bases. In DNA, the CDR3 is TGCGCCAGCAGAGAGACAGGGGGCTACGAGCAGTACTTC. Protein product: CASRETGGYEQYF.

This chain connects TRBV15 to TRBJ2-2; TRBD2 is a possible D gene (5 bases). Germline lookup yields CDR1 LNHNV and CDR2 YYDKDF (reference sequence). This CDR3 is built from 14 residues. V dropped 2 bases and J dropped 6 bases, with 10 bases sitting between them. CDR3 region: CATSRRAEAGELFF. CDR3 nucleotides: TGTGCCACCAGCAGAAGAGCGGAGGCCGGGGAGCTGTTTTTT.

This clonotype was counted ten times or more. The gene calls are TRBV12-3 or TRBV12-4 and TRBJ2-1; D remains ambiguous. V lost 3 bases and J 8 bases, leaving 11 bases between the germline ends. CDR3 length: 13 residues. This CDR3 reads CASSFRVWDEQFF. The CDR3 DNA sequence: TGTGCCAGCAGTTTCCGGGTTTGGGATGAGCAGTTCTTC.

This clonotype appeared many times. The V and J genes are TRBV5-1 and TRBJ1-2; no firm D call. Germline V gene data show CDR1 as SGHRS and CDR2 as YFSETQ. This CDR3 contains 14 residues. V lost 5 bases, J lost 4 bases, and 15 bases lay in between. The CDR3 protein is CASSLPGLPYGYTF. For the CDR3, the DNA is TGCGCCAGCAGTCTCCCGGGTCTCCCCTATGGCTACACCTTC.

This clonotype was seen repeatedly, ten times or more. V is TRBV29-1 and J is TRBJ1-1; perhaps TRBD1 as D (5 bases). Trimming removed 3 bases from V and 5 bases from J, with 10 bases in between. Germline V gene data show CDR1 as SQVTM and CDR2 as ANQGSEA. This CDR3 spans 12 amino acids. This CDR3 is CSVEGVRTEAFF. CDR3 in DNA: TGCAGCGTTGAGGGGGTCCGGACTGAAGCTTTCTTT.

This clonotype was picked up many times. The rearrangement uses TRBV5-1 and TRBJ1-3, with D uncertain. This CDR3 comprises 14 residues. V lost 5 bases and J 7 bases, leaving 16 bases between the germline ends. Germline V gives CDR1 SGHRS, CDR2 YFSETQ. DNA for the CDR3: TGCGCCAGCAGACACACTCGCCTGGAGAACACCATATATTTT. Translated: CASRHTRLENTIYF.

Many counts were recorded for this clonotype. CDR3 loop: CSGGLGSGGEQYF. The CDR3 DNA reads as TGCAGTGGGGGTTTAGGCTCGGGGGGCGAGCAGTACTTC. The V call is TRBV20-1, the J call TRBJ2-7, with TRBD2 matching over 7 bases. The V segment lost 7 bases and the J segment 6 bases; nucleotides outside the gene matches: 12. This CDR3 comprises 13 residues. Germline V CDR1 and CDR2: DFQATT, SNEGSKA (reference sequence).

This clonotype was recorded many times. The V call is TRBV5-1, the J call TRBJ2-7, with D unclear. V lost 0 bases and J lost 2, with 12 bases in between. Germline-derived CDR1 and CDR2 are SGHRS and YFSETQ. This CDR3 has 15 residues. The CDR3 sequence is CASSLDVGTTYEQYF. DNA for the CDR3: TGCGCCAGCAGCTTGGATGTTGGAACTACCTACGAGCAGTACTTC.

This clonotype has at least ten counts. The V gene is TRBV20-1, the J gene TRBJ2-2, with TRBD1 as a possible D gene (6 bases). CDR3 size: 15 residues. V dropped 0 bases and J dropped 2 bases, with 10 bases sitting between them. Germline lookup yields CDR1 DFQATT and CDR2 SNEGSKA (reference sequence). In DNA, the CDR3 is TGCAGTGCTAGAGAACCGGGGACAAACACCGGGGAGCTGTTTTTT. Protein sequence: CSAREPGTNTGELFF.

This clonotype came up many times. This chain uses TRBV7-3 with TRBJ2-3; 8 nucleotides align to TRBD1. The germline V gene has CDR1 SGHTA and CDR2 FQGTGA. The CDR3 consists of 15 residues. The junction had 2 bases not matched to a gene; V was cut back by 3 bases and J by 0 bases. The CDR3: CASSFQGASTDTQYF. The CDR3 nucleotides read TGTGCCAGCAGCTTCCAGGGGGCCAGCACAGATACGCAGTATTTT.

Regarding this clonotype: This clone may be a read error of a much larger clone one base away. This chain uses TRBV5-1 with TRBJ2-3, with 9 bases fitting TRBD2. Trimming at V came to 4 bases and at J to 6 bases, leaving 15 bases not matched to a gene. This CDR3 has 17 residues. CDR1 is SGHRS and CDR2 is YFSETQ in the germline V gene. CDR3 in amino acids: CASSVVASGGPRDTQYF. The CDR3 region has the DNA TGCGCCAGCAGCGTGGTAGCCAGCGGGGGGCCGAGGGATACGCAGTATTTT.

The sample holds many counts of this clonotype. The chain employs TRBV20-1 and TRBJ1-2, with D possibly matching TRBD1 (5 bases). Germline V lookup: CDR1 DFQATT, CDR2 SNEGSKA (reference sequence). The CDR3 has 15 amino acids. Trimming took off 0 bases at V and 6 bases at J, with 17 bases between the two ends. This CDR3 reads CSARDVRGNPNGYTF. CDR3 DNA: TGCAGTGCTAGAGATGTTCGGGGGAACCCCAATGGCTACACCTTC.

This clonotype showed up many times. V gene TRBV2 combines with J gene TRBJ1-1; D gene uncertain. Per germline, CDR1 SNHLY and CDR2 FYNNEI. This CDR3 region has 13 residues. V lost 7 bases to trimming and J lost 4 bases, with 13 bases between them. Written as DNA, the CDR3 is TGTGCCAGCACCAGCGGCGAAGGCACTGAAGCTTTCTTT. Amino acids: CASTSGEGTEAFF.

This clonotype was seen at least ten times. The chain combines TRBV5-5 with TRBJ2-2, with a tentative D call TRBD1 (6 bases). The germline V gene has CDR1 SGHKS and CDR2 YYEKEE (reference sequence). V was clipped by 6 bases and J by 1 base, with 13 bases between them. The CDR3 consists of 15 residues. The CDR3 nucleotides read TGTGCCAGCACCTCACAGACAGGGAACACCGGGGAGCTGTTTTTT. Translation gives CASTSQTGNTGELFF.

The sample holds many counts of this clonotype. V gene TRBV9 combines with J gene TRBJ1-2; D might be TRBD1 (6 bases). The V gene's germline CDR1 is SGDLS and CDR2 YYNGEE. Trimming stripped 0 bases from V and 7 bases from J, with 13 bases between. This CDR3 is built from 14 residues. CDR3 DNA sequence: TGTGCCAGCAGCGTAGGGCTACAGGGAAGTGGCTACACCTTC. This codes for CASSVGLQGSGYTF. Full variable domain (outside the CDR3, taken from reference TRBV9 and TRBJ1-2): DSGVTQTPKHLITATGQRVTLRCSPRSGDLSVYWYQQSLDQGLQFLIQYYNGEERAKGNILERFSAQQFPDLHSELNLSSLELGDSALYFCASSVGLQGSGYTFGSGTRLTVV.

This clonotype occurred many times. The chain joins TRBV20-1 to TRBJ2-7; 9 bases match TRBD2. Germline-derived CDR1 and CDR2 are DFQATT and SNEGSKA (reference sequence). Unmatched junction bases numbered 6, after V lost 6 bases and J lost 0 bases. The CDR3 sequence is 14 residues long. The CDR3 DNA reads as TGCAGTGCAACTCTAGCGGGGTACTCCTACGAGCAGTACTTC. Translating gives CSATLAGYSYEQYF.

This clonotype was counted ten times or more. The chain joins TRBV5-1 to TRBJ2-3, with D perhaps given as TRBD1 or TRBD2 (5 bases each). V was clipped by 4 bases and J by 0 bases, with 15 bases between them. The CDR3 runs 16 residues. Germline V gene data show CDR1 as SGHRS and CDR2 as YFSETQ. The CDR3 sequence is CASSTHRDQSTDTQYF. CDR3 bases: TGCGCCAGCAGCACCCACCGGGACCAAAGCACAGATACGCAGTATTTT.

At least ten counts were recorded for this clonotype. The rearrangement joins TRBV7-9 to TRBJ1-5, with a weak D call TRBD1 (6 bases). V was pared by 5 bases and J by 3 bases, with 11 bases between. The CDR3 spans 14 residues. CDR1 and CDR2 from the germline V gene are SEHNR and FQNEAQ (reference sequence). CDR3 loop: CASSQGGSNQPQHF. The CDR3 nucleotides read TGTGCCAGCAGCCAAGGGGGATCCAATCAGCCCCAGCATTTT.

This clonotype was detected many times. This chain uses TRBV28 with TRBJ1-2; maybe TRBD1 (5 bases). Trimming stripped 2 bases from V and 8 bases from J, with 21 bases between. CDR1 and CDR2 from the germline V gene are MDHEN and SYDVKM. This CDR3 has 16 amino acids. The CDR3 is CASSLPIGDGPGGYTF. The CDR3 DNA follows: TGTGCCAGCAGTTTACCTATTGGGGACGGTCCGGGAGGCTACACCTTC.

This clonotype showed up many times. The chain is built from TRBV5-5 and TRBJ2-5; D possibly corresponds to TRBD1 (5 bases). The germline gives CDR1 SGHKS, CDR2 YYEKEE (reference sequence). Trimming removed 0 bases at V and 5 bases at J, with 8 bases between. The CDR3 is made up of 13 amino acids. CDR3 in amino acids: CASSLVTVETQYF. As DNA, the CDR3 is TGTGCCAGCAGCTTGGTGACAGTGGAGACCCAGTACTTC.